What follows is one T cell receptor (beta chain) and its context. Germline loops: CDR1 MNHEY, CDR2 SMNVEV (reference sequence). Trimming left V 1 base short and J 2 bases short, with 3 bases between. The CDR3 is 13 amino acids. This sample stems from a study of blood T cell repertoires in COVID-19. Study context: Sources were T cells, B-cell-depleted T cells, or PBMCs; the material itself was cDNA or gDNA.

As processed by the authors: Amplification of reference gene primers was used by the study to estimate nucleated cell counts. TCRdb's table, derived via immunoSEQ multiplex PCR, lists solely in-frame clones and lacks some. Clone size and the V and J calls come from that table; the DNA yielded D and trimming. This repertoire shows a few hundred thousand clones, about nine tenths found once; its top ten account for around 9.5%. The clonotype was recovered from a man aged 35 to 55 who had recovered from COVID-19. The source material was peripheral blood. The V call is TRBV27, the J call TRBJ1-5; no firm D call. The CDR3 DNA reads TGTGCCAGCAGTTTATTCGGCAATCAGCCCCAGCATTTT. This encodes CASSLFGNQPQHF.